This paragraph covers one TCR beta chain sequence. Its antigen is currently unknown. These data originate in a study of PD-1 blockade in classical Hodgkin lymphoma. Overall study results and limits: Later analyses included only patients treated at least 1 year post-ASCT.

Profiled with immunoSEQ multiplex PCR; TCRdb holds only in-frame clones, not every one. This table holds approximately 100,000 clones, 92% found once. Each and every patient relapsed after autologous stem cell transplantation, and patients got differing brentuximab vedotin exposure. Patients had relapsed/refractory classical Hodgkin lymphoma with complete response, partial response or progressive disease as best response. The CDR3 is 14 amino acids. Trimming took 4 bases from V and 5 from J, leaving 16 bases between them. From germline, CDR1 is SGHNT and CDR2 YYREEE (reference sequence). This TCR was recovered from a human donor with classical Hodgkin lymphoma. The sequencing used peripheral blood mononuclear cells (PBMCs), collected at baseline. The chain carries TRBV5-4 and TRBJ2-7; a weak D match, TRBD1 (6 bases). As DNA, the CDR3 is TGTGCCAGCAGCGAGGGACCAGGGGCCAACGAGCAGTACTTC. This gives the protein CASSEGPGANEQYF.